One and the same sample provided the 24 T cell receptor beta chains below, sequenced in a study of T cells in Graves' hyperthyroidism and ophthalmopathy. Amplified TCR beta CDR3 regions came from RNA transcripts. A first-round RT-PCR of the TCR CDR3 used the HTBI primer set. MiXCR was run by TCRdb on the multiplex PCR reads, yielding one entry per CDR3 protein. The sample holds 400,000 to 550,000 distinct CDR3 sequences, approximately 15% seen once. The sample was blood. Receptors originate from a young woman with Graves' hyperthyroidism.

This clonotype was recorded many times. This chain joins TRBV6-1 and TRBJ1-5; 8 bases agree with TRBD1. Trimming took 6 bases from V and 4 from J; bases not matched to a gene: 5. Germline CDR1 MNHNS, CDR2 SASEGT. The CDR3 runs 14 residues. The CDR3 DNA reads as TGTGCCAGCAGGCCCCGGACAGGGAATCAGCCCCAGCATTTT. It encodes CASRPRTGNQPQHF.

The V call is TRBV29-1, the J call TRBJ2-5; maybe TRBD2 (6 bases). Germline CDR1 is SQVTM and CDR2 is ANQGSEA. The CDR3 spans 14 residues. The germline V and J ends were trimmed by 3 bases and 1 base, with 12 bases remaining between them. In nucleotides, the CDR3 is TGCAGCGTTGATATGCGGGGCACCCAAGAGACCCAGTACTTC. Its protein product is CSVDMRGTQETQYF.

This clonotype has a handful of counts. The CDR3 loop is CSARPGTGDYEQYF. CDR3 nucleotide sequence: TGCAGTGCTAGACCTGGGACAGGGGACTACGAGCAGTACTTC. The J gene is TRBJ2-7, the V gene TRBV20-1; 10 positions match TRBD1. Germline V gene lookup returns CDR1 DFQATT and CDR2 SNEGSKA (reference sequence). V trimming: 2 bases; J trimming: 3 bases; junction bases outside the gene matches: 4. The CDR3 is made up of 14 amino acids.

This clonotype was detected many times. The chain employs TRBV25-1 and TRBJ2-7, with D unclear. Germline V gives CDR1 MGHDK, CDR2 SYGVNS. This CDR3 spans 16 amino acids. The V end lost 4 bases, the J end lost 4 bases, and 20 bases lay between the germline ends. This CDR3 reads CASSVPSSRLEYEQYV. In nucleotides, the CDR3 is TGTGCCAGCAGTGTTCCGTCGAGCCGTCTCGAATACGAGCAGTACGTC.

The chain uses TRBV7-3 and TRBJ2-2; 12 positions agree with TRBD2. The CDR3 loop spans 15 amino acids. After removal of 5 bases from V and 7 bases from J, the junction contained 5 bases not matched to a gene. The germline gives CDR1 SGHTA, CDR2 FQGTGA. CDR3: CASSQGTSGFGELFF. The CDR3 nucleotides read TGTGCCAGCAGCCAGGGGACTAGCGGGTTCGGGGAGCTGTTTTTT.

Ten or more counts support this clonotype. In nucleotides, the CDR3 is TGTGCCAGCAGCCTCCTAGCGGACCAATCCACGGGAGAGACCCAGTACTTC. It is translated as CASSLLADQSTGETQYF. This sequence joins TRBV6-1 and TRBJ2-5, with 7 bases fitting TRBD2. Trimming at V came to 6 bases and at J to 4 bases, leaving 17 bases not matched to a gene. Per the germline V gene, CDR1 is MNHNS and CDR2 is SASEGT. The CDR3 consists of 17 residues.

To note about this clonotype: Here the CDR3 omits its conserved ending phenylalanine or tryptophan, so a read error is the likely source. The genes are TRBV11-2 and TRBJ2-2; D unresolved. V was pared by 1 base and J by 6 bases, with 12 bases between. The CDR3 extends over 15 amino acids. CDR1 and CDR2 from the germline V gene are SGHAT and FQNNGV. This CDR3 reads CASSLGRPGAGELFS. CDR3 nucleotides: TGTGCCAGCAGCTTAGGGAGACCCGGCGCCGGGGAGCTGTTTTCT.

Ten or more counts support this clonotype. This chain uses TRBV24-1 with TRBJ1-1; TRBD1 agrees at 10 bases. With V trimmed by 7 bases and J by 1 base, 2 bases remained unmatched. Germline V gene data show CDR1 as KGHDR and CDR2 as SFDVKD. This CDR3 is built from 14 residues. The CDR3 spells CATRRTGGNTEAFF. CDR3 coding DNA: TGTGCCACCAGGAGGACAGGGGGGAACACTGAAGCTTTCTTT.

The chain links TRBV6-5 to TRBJ1-6; unclear D gene. Trimming left V 0 bases short and J 3 bases short, with 9 bases between. The germline CDR1 and CDR2 sequences are MNHEY and SVGAGI. CDR3 length: 16 residues. Written as DNA, the CDR3 is TGTGCCAGCAGTTACTCTGGGCCAGACTATAATTCACCCCTCCACTTT. The encoded protein is CASSYSGPDYNSPLHF.

This clonotype came up many times. V is TRBV29-1 and J is TRBJ1-1; 7 bases align to TRBD1. The CDR3 runs to 14 residues. Germline V gene lookup returns CDR1 SQVTM and CDR2 ANQGSEA. V gave up 0 bases and J gave up 5 bases; unmatched junction bases: 6. The CDR3 coding sequence is TGCAGCGTTGAAGATACGCAGGGGGGGACTGAAGCTTTCTTT. This gives the protein CSVEDTQGGTEAFF.

This clonotype was seen ten or more times. The CDR3 DNA reads TGTGCCTGGGGTGGGACAGGGACGACGAACACTGAAGCTTTCTTT. As protein: CAWGGTGTTNTEAFF. V gene TRBV30 combines with J gene TRBJ1-1; 9 bases fit TRBD1. The V segment lost 5 bases and the J segment 1 base; nucleotides outside the gene matches: 8. Germline V gene lookup returns CDR1 GTSNPN and CDR2 SVGIG (reference sequence). This CDR3 comprises 15 residues.

This clonotype was found a few times. J is TRBJ1-5 and V is TRBV15; 7 bases align to TRBD1. CDR3 length: 14 amino acids. The V gene end was trimmed by 1 base and the J gene end by 7 bases; junction bases not matched to a gene: 4. The germline V gene has CDR1 LNHNV and CDR2 YYDKDF (reference sequence). The chain's CDR3 is CATSRGQGRQPQHF. Written as DNA, the CDR3 is TGTGCCACCAGCAGAGGACAGGGCCGGCAGCCCCAGCATTTT. Full variable domain (outside the CDR3, taken from reference TRBV15 and TRBJ1-5): DAMVIQNPRYQVTQFGKPVTLSCSQTLNHNVMYWYQQKSSQAPKLLFHYYDKDFNNEADTPDNFQSRRPNTSFCFLDIRSPGLGDTAMYLCATSRGQGRQPQHFGDGTRLSIL.

At least ten counts were recorded for this clonotype. The V gene is TRBV6-1, the J gene TRBJ2-1; 9 bases match TRBD1. V dropped 6 bases and J dropped 3; count of bases not matched to a gene: 6. The V gene's germline CDR1 is MNHNS and CDR2 SASEGT. The CDR3 sequence is 15 residues long. CDR3 nucleotides: TGTGCCAGCAGGGAAAGACAGGGGGTCTACAATGAGCAGTTCTTC. This sequence encodes CASRERQGVYNEQFF.

In this sample, this clonotype turned up a few times. The chain links TRBV5-4 to TRBJ2-1, with 8 bases lining up with TRBD2. The V gene end was trimmed by 3 bases and the J gene end by 9 bases; junction bases not matched to a gene: 5. This CDR3 is 13 amino acids long. Germline CDR1 and CDR2: SGHNT and YYREEE (reference sequence). The CDR3 here is CASSSGLGLEQFF. The CDR3, as DNA: TGTGCCAGCAGCTCGGGACTAGGGCTTGAGCAGTTCTTC.

This clonotype was detected many times. The chain carries TRBV6-2 or TRBV6-3 and TRBJ2-5; 11 bases align to TRBD2. Per germline, CDR1 MNHEY and CDR2 SVGEGT. The CDR3 has 16 residues. V shed 6 bases, J shed 5 bases, and the junction held 11 bases outside the gene matches. The CDR3 loop reads CASSTISGRAVETQYF. Here the CDR3 DNA reads TGTGCCAGCAGCACAATTAGCGGGAGGGCCGTGGAGACCCAGTACTTC.

The chain is built from TRBV12-3 or TRBV12-4 and TRBJ2-3; perhaps TRBD2 as D (6 bases). V shed 7 bases and J shed 1 base, with 18 bases lying between them. This CDR3 has 16 amino acids. The CDR3 DNA reads TGTGCCAGCACCTCAAGAGGCGGGATGGGCACAGATACGCAGTATTTT. Translated, it gives CASTSRGGMGTDTQYF.

In its sample, this clonotype was seen many times. V is TRBV19 and J is TRBJ2-1; maybe TRBD1 (6 bases). CDR3 length equals 15 residues. CDR1 is LNHDA, CDR2 SQIVND, per germline (reference sequence). Trimming removed 4 bases at V and 4 bases at J, with 14 bases between. The CDR3 region has the DNA TGTGCCAGTAGTACAGGGGCAAGCCCATACAATGAGCAGTTCTTC. Translated: CASSTGASPYNEQFF.

The chain is built from TRBV20-1 and TRBJ2-5; TRBD2 matches at 16 bases. The CDR3 runs 18 residues. The J segment lost 5 bases and the V segment lost 5 bases, leaving 14 bases of the junction unmatched. Germline CDR1 is DFQATT and CDR2 is SNEGSKA (reference sequence). The CDR3 spells CSAPPPGLAGGPFETQYF. The CDR3, as DNA: TGCAGTGCTCCCCCACCGGGACTAGCGGGAGGGCCTTTTGAGACCCAGTACTTC.

DNA for the CDR3: TGCGCCAGCAGCCAAGCCCCCGGACCGGGACTAGCGGGGCTAAGCTCCTACAATGAGCAGTTCTTC. It codes for CASSQAPGPGLAGLSSYNEQFF. V gene TRBV4-1 combines with J gene TRBJ2-1, with 13 bases identical to TRBD2. J gave up 0 bases and V 1 base, and 15 bases lay outside the gene matches. The CDR3 is 22 amino acids. Germline CDR1 is MGHRA and CDR2 is YSYEKL.

The sample holds many counts of this clonotype. This chain links TRBV10-2 with TRBJ1-2; D is possibly TRBD1 (6 bases). Looked up from germline, CDR1 is WSHSY and CDR2 is SAAADI. V lost 4 bases, J lost 7 bases, and 10 bases lay in between. The CDR3 is 12 amino acids. The CDR3 here is CASSGDRTGYTF. As DNA, the CDR3 is TGCGCCAGCAGTGGCGACAGGACTGGCTACACCTTC.

This clonotype was counted many times. This chain connects TRBV4-1 to TRBJ2-1; D is uncertain. Germline-derived CDR1 and CDR2 are MGHRA and YSYEKL. The CDR3 extends over 14 amino acids. Trimming shortened V by 0 bases and J by 10 bases, and 13 bases separated the two germline ends. CDR3 residues: CASSQDQGPREQFF. The CDR3 DNA is TGCGCCAGCAGCCAAGATCAAGGGCCGCGGGAGCAGTTCTTC.

The V and J genes are TRBV19 and TRBJ1-5; no reliable D call. CDR3 length equals 14 residues. The germline V gene encodes CDR1 LNHDA and CDR2 SQIVND (reference sequence). V gave up 5 bases and J gave up 4 bases, with 12 bases separating them. The CDR3 region is CASSSSTGNQPQHF. The DNA for the CDR3 is TGTGCCAGTAGTTCCTCGACGGGGAATCAGCCCCAGCATTTT.

This clonotype came up many times. The chain employs TRBV18 and TRBJ2-1; D unclear. In germline, CDR1 is KGHSH, CDR2 LQKENI. The CDR3 runs to 13 residues. V lost 6 bases and J 5 bases, leaving 11 bases between the germline ends. The CDR3 sequence is CASSPGENNEQFF. CDR3 sequence (DNA): TGTGCCAGCTCCCCTGGGGAAAACAATGAGCAGTTCTTC.

The gene calls are TRBV20-1 and TRBJ2-3, with 10 bases aligning to TRBD2. J lost 5 bases, V lost 1 base, and 12 bases had no gene match. CDR3 length: 17 amino acids. CDR1 is DFQATT and CDR2 is SNEGSKA in the germline V gene (reference sequence). The CDR3 spells CSARVYGSGRFKDTQYF. The CDR3 nucleotides are TGCAGTGCTAGAGTGTATGGTAGCGGGAGGTTTAAAGATACGCAGTATTTT.